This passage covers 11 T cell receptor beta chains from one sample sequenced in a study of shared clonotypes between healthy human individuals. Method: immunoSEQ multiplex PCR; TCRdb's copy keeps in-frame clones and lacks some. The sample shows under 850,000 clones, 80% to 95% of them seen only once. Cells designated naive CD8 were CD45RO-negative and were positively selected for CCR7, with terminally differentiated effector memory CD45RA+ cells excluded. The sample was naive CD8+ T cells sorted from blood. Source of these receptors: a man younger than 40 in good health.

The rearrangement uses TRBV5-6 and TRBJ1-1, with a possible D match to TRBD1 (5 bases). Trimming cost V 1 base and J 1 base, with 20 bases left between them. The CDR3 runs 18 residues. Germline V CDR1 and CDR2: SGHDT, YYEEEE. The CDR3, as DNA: TGTGCCAGCAGCTTGTCCCGTGTAACAGTAGACAGGAACACTGAAGCTTTCTTT. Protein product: CASSLSRVTVDRNTEAFF. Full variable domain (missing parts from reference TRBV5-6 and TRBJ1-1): DAGVTQSPTHLIKTRGQQVTLRCSPKSGHDTVSWYQQALGQGPQFIFQYYEEEERQRGNFPDRFSGHQFPNYSSELNVNALLLGDSALYLCASSLSRVTVDRNTEAFFGQGTRLTVV.

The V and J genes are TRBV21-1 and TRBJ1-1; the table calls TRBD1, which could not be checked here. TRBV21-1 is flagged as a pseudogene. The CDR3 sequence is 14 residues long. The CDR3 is CAGQGPPGNTEAFF. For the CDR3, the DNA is TGTGCCGGACAGGGACCCCCGGGGAACACTGAAGCTTTCTTT.

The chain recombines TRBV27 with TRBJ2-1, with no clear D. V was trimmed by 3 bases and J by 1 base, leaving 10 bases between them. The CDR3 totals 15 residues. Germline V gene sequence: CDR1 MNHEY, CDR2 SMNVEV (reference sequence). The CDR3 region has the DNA TGTGCCAGCAGTTTCGGCTATAGTTCCTACAATGAGCAGTTCTTC. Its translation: CASSFGYSSYNEQFF.

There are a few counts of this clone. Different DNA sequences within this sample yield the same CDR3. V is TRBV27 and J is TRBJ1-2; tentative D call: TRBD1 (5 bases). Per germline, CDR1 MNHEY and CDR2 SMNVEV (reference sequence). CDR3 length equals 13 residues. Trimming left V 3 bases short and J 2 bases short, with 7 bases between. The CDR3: CASSFGTNYGYTF. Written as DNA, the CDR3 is TGTGCCAGCAGTTTCGGGACCAACTATGGCTACACCTTC.

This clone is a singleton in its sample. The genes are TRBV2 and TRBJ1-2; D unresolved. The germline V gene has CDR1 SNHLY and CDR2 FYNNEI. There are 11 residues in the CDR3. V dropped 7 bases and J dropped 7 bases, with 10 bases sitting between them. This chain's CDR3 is CASKSQFGYTF. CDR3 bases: TGTGCCAGCAAGAGTCAATTTGGCTACACCTTC.

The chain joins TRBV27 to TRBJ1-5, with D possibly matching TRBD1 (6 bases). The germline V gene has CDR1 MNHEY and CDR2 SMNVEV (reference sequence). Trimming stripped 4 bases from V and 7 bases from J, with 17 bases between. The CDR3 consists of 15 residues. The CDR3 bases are TGTGCCAGCAGTTCCCGCCCCCTGGGGGGCCAGCCCCAGCATTTT. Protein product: CASSSRPLGGQPQHF.

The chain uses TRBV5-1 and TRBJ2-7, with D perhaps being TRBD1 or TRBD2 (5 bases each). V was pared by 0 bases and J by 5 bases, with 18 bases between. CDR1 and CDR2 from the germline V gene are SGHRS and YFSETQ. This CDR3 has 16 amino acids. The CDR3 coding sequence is TGCGCCAGCAGCTTGGCCTTCAGGGCCGGGATGGACGAGCAGTACTTC. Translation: CASSLAFRAGMDEQYF.

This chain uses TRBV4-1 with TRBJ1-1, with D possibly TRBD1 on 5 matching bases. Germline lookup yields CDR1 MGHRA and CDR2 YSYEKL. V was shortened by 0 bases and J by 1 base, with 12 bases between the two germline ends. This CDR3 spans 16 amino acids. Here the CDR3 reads CASSQEDWGGNTEAFF. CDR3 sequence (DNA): TGCGCCAGCAGCCAAGAGGATTGGGGGGGGAACACTGAAGCTTTCTTT.

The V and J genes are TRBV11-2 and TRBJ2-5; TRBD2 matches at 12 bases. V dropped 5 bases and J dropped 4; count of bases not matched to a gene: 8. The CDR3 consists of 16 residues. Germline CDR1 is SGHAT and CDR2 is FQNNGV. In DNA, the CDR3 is TGTGCCAGCAGCCCCCGACTAGCGGGAGTGGGAGAGACCCAGTACTTC. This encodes CASSPRLAGVGETQYF.

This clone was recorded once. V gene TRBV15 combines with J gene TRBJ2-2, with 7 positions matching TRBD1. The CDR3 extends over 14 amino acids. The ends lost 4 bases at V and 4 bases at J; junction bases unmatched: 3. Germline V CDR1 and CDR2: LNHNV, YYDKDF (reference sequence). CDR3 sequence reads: CATSTRGTTGELFF. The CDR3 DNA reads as TGTGCCACCAGCACCAGGGGGACCACCGGGGAGCTGTTTTTT. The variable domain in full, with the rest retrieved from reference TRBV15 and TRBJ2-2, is DAMVIQNPRYQVTQFGKPVTLSCSQTLNHNVMYWYQQKSSQAPKLLFHYYDKDFNNEADTPDNFQSRRPNTSFCFLDIRSPGLGDTAMYLCATSTRGTTGELFFGEGSRLTVL.

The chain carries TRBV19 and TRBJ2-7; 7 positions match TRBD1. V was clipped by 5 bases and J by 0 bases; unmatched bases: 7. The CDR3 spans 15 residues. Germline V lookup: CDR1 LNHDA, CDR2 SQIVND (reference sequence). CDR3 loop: CASSPTGISSYEQYF. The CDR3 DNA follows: TGTGCCAGTAGTCCGACAGGGATCAGCTCCTACGAGCAGTACTTC.